These 27 T cell receptor beta chains were sequenced from one sample in a study of blood T cell repertoires in COVID-19 (dated by TCRdb to 2019 to 2021). Receptor libraries were prepared by the immunoSEQ multiplex PCR assay. The immuneACCESS repertoire file appears here via TCRdb, limited to in-frame rearrangements. These files lack a portion of the clones; in checked studies, under half of the deficit traces to unresolved V genes, and the cause of the others is not known. Within this sample are around 97,000 clones, with roughly four fifths of them counted one time only. Of the sample, about 10% falls within the top ten clones. Sample: peripheral blood. These receptors were collected from a man aged 65-85 years with acute or convalescent COVID-19.

This chain uses TRBV30 with TRBJ2-7; 11 bases match TRBD2. Germline V gene data show CDR1 as GTSNPN and CDR2 as SVGIG (reference sequence). Trimming took 5 bases from V and 1 from J; bases not matched to a gene: 4. The CDR3 runs to 14 residues. This chain's CDR3 is CAWETSGISYEQYF. CDR3 coding DNA: TGTGCCTGGGAGACTAGCGGGATATCCTACGAGCAGTACTTC.

This chain joins TRBV13 and TRBJ2-1; D is undetermined. The germline V gene encodes CDR1 PRHDT and CDR2 FYEKMQ (reference sequence). This CDR3 region has 14 residues. V was cut by 4 bases and J by 10 bases, with 17 bases left in between. Here the CDR3 DNA reads TGTGCCAGCAGCTCCCTTACCTTAGCTTACGAGCAGTTCTTC. Translated, it gives CASSSLTLAYEQFF.

This rearrangement joins TRBV5-4 to TRBJ1-6; D perhaps matches TRBD1 (6 bases). Trimming left V 0 bases short and J 7 bases short, with 11 bases between. CDR1 is SGHNT, CDR2 YYREEE, per germline (reference sequence). This CDR3 is 15 amino acids long. Here the CDR3 DNA reads TGTGCCAGCAGCTTGGGGCCAGGGGAGAATTCACCCCTCCACTTT. Translation: CASSLGPGENSPLHF.

The chain links TRBV5-4 to TRBJ1-1; a possible D gene is TRBD1 (6 bases). CDR3 length: 15 amino acids. CDR1 is SGHNT and CDR2 is YYREEE in the germline V gene (reference sequence). The germline V and J ends were trimmed by 4 bases and 6 bases, with 19 bases remaining between them. The CDR3 loop is CASSPQQGVIPEAFF. The CDR3 DNA follows: TGTGCCAGCAGCCCGCAACAGGGAGTTATCCCTGAAGCTTTCTTT.

The CDR3 sequence: CASSTETGGLVETF. The DNA of the CDR3 is TGTGCCAGCAGCACCGAGACAGGTGGCTTAGTTGAAACCTTC. J is TRBJ1-2 and V is TRBV11-2, with D possibly matching TRBD1 (6 bases). Germline CDR1 and CDR2: SGHAT and FQNNGV. V was cut by 5 bases and J by 14 bases, with 24 bases left in between. The CDR3 contains 14 residues.

The J gene is TRBJ2-1, the V gene TRBV7-2; D is perhaps TRBD2 (6 bases). Germline V gene lookup returns CDR1 SGHTA and CDR2 FQGNSA. The CDR3 has 16 amino acids. Trimming left V 1 base short and J 0 bases short, with 10 bases between. Here the CDR3 reads CASSLVAGSSYNEQFF. CDR3 DNA sequence: TGTGCCAGCAGCTTAGTTGCGGGGAGCTCCTACAATGAGCAGTTCTTC. Combining the CDR3 with reference TRBV7-2 and TRBJ2-1 gives the whole variable domain GAGVSQSPSNKVTEKGKDVELRCDPISGHTALYWYRQSLGQGLEFLIYFQGNSAPDKSGLPSDRFSAERTGGSVSTLTIQRTQQEDSAVYLCASSLVAGSSYNEQFFGPGTRLTVL.

In this sample, this clone turned up once. The chain joins TRBV5-1 to TRBJ2-2; 7 positions agree with TRBD1. This CDR3 comprises 15 residues. The V gene's germline CDR1 is SGHRS and CDR2 YFSETQ. The V segment lost 4 bases and the J segment 5 bases; nucleotides outside the gene matches: 8. The chain's CDR3 is CASSRGQADTGELFF. DNA for the CDR3: TGCGCCAGCAGCCGAGGACAGGCGGATACCGGGGAGCTGTTTTTT.

The chain couples TRBV11-2 to TRBJ2-5; D unresolved. V was trimmed by 3 bases and J by 2 bases, leaving 7 bases between them. CDR1 is SGHAT and CDR2 is FQNNGV in the germline V gene. CDR3 size: 13 residues. The CDR3: CASSFGVQETQYF. In nucleotides, the CDR3 is TGTGCCAGCAGCTTTGGAGTACAAGAGACCCAGTACTTC.

This clone occurred a few times. V usage is TRBV19 and J usage is TRBJ1-5; 7 bases match TRBD1. CDR1 LNHDA and CDR2 SQIVND come from the germline V gene (reference sequence). The J segment lost 7 bases and the V segment lost 4 bases, leaving 13 bases of the junction unmatched. There are 16 residues in the CDR3. CDR3 sequence (DNA): TGTGCCAGTAGTACCAGACGACAGGGTAAAAGGCAGCCCCAGCATTTT. Protein sequence: CASSTRRQGKRQPQHF.

This clone has more than one count but fewer than ten. The rearrangement uses TRBV10-3 and TRBJ1-5, with TRBD1 matching over 7 bases. CDR1 and CDR2 from the germline V gene are ENHRY and SYGVKD. This CDR3 is 14 amino acids long. The trim removed 4 bases at V and 6 bases at J, leaving 6 bases unmatched. CDR3 bases: TGTGCCATCAGTGTCGGCCAGGGGGTTCAGCCCCAGCATTTT. Its protein is CAISVGQGVQPQHF.

This clone came up once. This chain's CDR3 is CASSPSSFGTSTNEQYF. The CDR3 DNA reads TGTGCCAGCTCACCCTCATCTTTCGGGACTAGCACCAACGAGCAGTACTTC. The genes are TRBV18 and TRBJ2-7; 9 bases map to TRBD2. The germline V gene has CDR1 KGHSH and CDR2 LQKENI. This CDR3 has 17 residues. V lost 3 bases to trimming and J lost 5 bases; unmatched junction nucleotides: 14. The variable domain in full, completed from reference TRBV18 and TRBJ2-7, reads NAGVMQNPRHLVRRRGQEARLRCSPMKGHSHVYWYRQLPEEGLKFMVYLQKENIIDESGMPKERFSAEFPKEGPSILRIQQVVRGDSAAYFCASSPSSFGTSTNEQYFGPGTRLTVT.

The chain carries TRBV19 and TRBJ2-7, with TRBD1 identical over 10 bases. This CDR3 has 16 residues. In germline, CDR1 is LNHDA, CDR2 SQIVND (reference sequence). Trimming at V came to 4 bases and at J to 3 bases, leaving 9 bases not matched to a gene. CDR3 residues: CASSTPRGQGNYEQYF. The DNA of the CDR3 is TGTGCCAGTAGTACCCCCCGGGGACAGGGGAACTACGAGCAGTACTTC.

V usage is TRBV10-2 and J usage is TRBJ1-6; no clear D gene. Trimming removed 11 bases from V and 10 bases from J, with 12 bases in between. The CDR3 is 11 amino acids. CDR1 is WSHSY, CDR2 SAAADI, per germline. The CDR3 sequence is CAGGGESPLHF. In nucleotides, the CDR3 is TGCGCCGGAGGTGGGGAATCACCCCTCCACTTT.

This chain uses TRBV9 with TRBJ2-4, with D perhaps matching TRBD1 (6 bases). CDR3 length equals 14 residues. The V gene lost 4 bases and the J gene lost 5 bases, with 13 bases spanning the gap. From germline, CDR1 is SGDLS and CDR2 YYNGEE. The CDR3, as DNA: TGTGCCAGCAGCTCCCCAGGGGCCCAAAACATTCAGTACTTC. Protein sequence: CASSSPGAQNIQYF.

Here the CDR3 DNA reads TGTGCCAGCAGCTTGAGAGCGGTATCCTACGAGCAGTACTTC. Translating it yields CASSLRAVSYEQYF. The chain combines TRBV5-5 with TRBJ2-7; tentatively, D is TRBD2 (5 bases). CDR1 is SGHKS, CDR2 YYEKEE, per germline (reference sequence). With 1 base removed from V and 1 base from J, the gap between germline ends came to 9 bases. The CDR3 totals 14 residues.

A few counts support this clone. The rearrangement joins TRBV24-1 to TRBJ1-5, with a tentative D call TRBD1 (6 bases). The CDR3 consists of 16 residues. The V and J ends lost 4 bases and 5 bases respectively, with 17 bases between them. Germline loops: CDR1 KGHDR, CDR2 SFDVKD. The CDR3 DNA is TGTGCCACCAGTGACACCTCGAGGGGGGGCGATCAGCCCCAGCATTTT. It encodes CATSDTSRGGDQPQHF.

The J gene is TRBJ1-2, the V gene TRBV5-4; 7 nucleotides agree with TRBD1. V was clipped by 6 bases and J by 6 bases; unmatched bases: 8. The length of the CDR3 is 13 residues. CDR1 and CDR2 (germline): SGHNT, YYREEE (reference sequence). CDR3 amino acids: CASNTRGTDGYTF. For the CDR3, the DNA is TGTGCCAGCAACACCCGCGGGACAGATGGCTACACCTTC.

The V call is TRBV3-1 (or the pseudogene TRBV3-2), the J call TRBJ1-1; 7 bases map to TRBD1. The germline V gene has CDR1 LGHDT and CDR2 YNNKEL (reference sequence). CDR3 length equals 14 residues. The J segment lost 1 base and the V segment lost 7 bases, leaving 6 bases of the junction unmatched. CDR3 in DNA: TGTGCCAGCACCTCGGGACAGAGGAACACTGAAGCTTTCTTT. It is translated as CASTSGQRNTEAFF.

This clone was observed a handful of times. The chain has TRBV29-1 and TRBJ1-1; unclear D gene. Germline CDR1 SQVTM, CDR2 ANQGSEA. Trimming left V 7 bases short and J 2 bases short, with 11 bases between. The CDR3 runs 12 residues. CDR3 nucleotides: TGCAGCGCCTCGCTAGCAAACACTGAAGCTTTCTTT. This translates into CSASLANTEAFF.

The gene calls are TRBV7-4 and TRBJ1-4; 8 nucleotides match TRBD1. The CDR3 length is 22 residues. Germline-derived CDR1 and CDR2 are SGHVT and SQSDAQ. The junction had 26 bases not matched to a gene; V was cut back by 5 bases and J by 3 bases. DNA of the CDR3: TGTGCCAGCAGCAGAAGCCGTACTCCGGGACAGGCTGAGCGGGGTCCTAATGAAAAACTGTTTTTT. Protein product: CASSRSRTPGQAERGPNEKLFF.

Remarks on this clone: This sample includes further DNA sequences coding for the same CDR3. This rearrangement joins TRBV9 to TRBJ2-5, with 8 bases matching TRBD1. This CDR3 contains 14 residues. J lost 4 bases, V lost 4 bases, and 6 bases had no gene match. Germline CDR1 SGDLS, CDR2 YYNGEE. The chain's CDR3 is CASSLEGQGETQYF. DNA of the CDR3: TGTGCCAGCAGCTTAGAAGGACAGGGAGAGACCCAGTACTTC.

The chain employs TRBV5-4 and TRBJ2-7, with TRBD2 matching 10 bases. V lost 2 bases, J lost 4 bases, and 6 bases stayed unmatched. The CDR3 has 15 amino acids. Germline values: CDR1 SGHNT, CDR2 YYREEE (reference sequence). For the CDR3, the DNA is TGTGCCAGCAGCTTATCCCCTAGCGGGAGTTACGAGCAGTACTTC. Translated: CASSLSPSGSYEQYF.

This clone was seen a few times. The chain employs TRBV7-3 and TRBJ2-7; the match to TRBD2 covers 7 bases. This CDR3 region has 15 residues. V gave up 3 bases and J gave up 3 bases; unmatched junction bases: 8. Germline V CDR1 and CDR2: SGHTA, FQGTGA. The CDR3 DNA reads as TGTGCCAGCAGCTTGGGAGGGGTAGGAAACTACGAGCAGTACTTC. Translating it yields CASSLGGVGNYEQYF.

The CDR3 protein is CASSRRQGTEAFF. Written as DNA, the CDR3 is TGTGCCAGCAGCCGCCGACAGGGGACTGAAGCTTTCTTT. The chain employs TRBV14 and TRBJ1-1; 8 nucleotides line up with TRBD1. The junction had 3 bases not matched to a gene; V was cut back by 4 bases and J by 5 bases. CDR3 size: 13 residues. Germline V gene sequence: CDR1 SGHDN, CDR2 FVKESK.

The chain combines TRBV6-1 with TRBJ2-7; 10 bases are a match to TRBD2. The CDR3 covers 15 residues. After removal of 3 bases from V and 6 bases from J, the junction contained 8 bases not matched to a gene. CDR1 is MNHNS and CDR2 is SASEGT in the germline V gene. This CDR3 is CASSDLPASGGEQYF. The CDR3 nucleotides are TGTGCCAGCAGTGACCTTCCGGCTAGCGGGGGCGAGCAGTACTTC.

V and J are TRBV7-3 and TRBJ2-3; the match to TRBD1 covers 7 bases. Germline V gives CDR1 SGHTA, CDR2 FQGTGA. The V segment lost 6 bases and the J segment 3 bases; nucleotides outside the gene matches: 15. The CDR3 totals 17 residues. The CDR3 region is CASSPIPRGLGTDTQYF. In nucleotides, the CDR3 is TGTGCCAGCAGTCCCATCCCAAGGGGGCTAGGGACAGATACGCAGTATTTT.

The rearrangement joins TRBV11-3 to TRBJ1-1; TRBD1 agrees at 8 bases. The CDR3 loop spans 15 amino acids. The J segment lost 5 bases and the V segment lost 1 base, leaving 6 bases of the junction unmatched. Per germline, CDR1 SGHNT and CDR2 YENEEA. As DNA, the CDR3 is TGTGCCAGCAGCTTAGGCCACAGGGGGAAGACTGAAGCTTTCTTT. Its translation is CASSLGHRGKTEAFF.